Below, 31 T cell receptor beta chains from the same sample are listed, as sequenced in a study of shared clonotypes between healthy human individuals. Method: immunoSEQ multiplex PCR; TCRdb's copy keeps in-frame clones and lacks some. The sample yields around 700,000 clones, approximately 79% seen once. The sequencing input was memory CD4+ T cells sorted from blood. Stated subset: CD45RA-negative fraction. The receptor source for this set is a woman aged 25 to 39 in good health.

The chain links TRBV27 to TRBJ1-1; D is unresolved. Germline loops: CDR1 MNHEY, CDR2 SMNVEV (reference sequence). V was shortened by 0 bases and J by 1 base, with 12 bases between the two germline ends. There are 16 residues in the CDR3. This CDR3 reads CASSLSFGRRNTEAFF. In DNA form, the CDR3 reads TGTGCCAGCAGTTTATCGTTCGGACGGAGGAACACTGAAGCTTTCTTT.

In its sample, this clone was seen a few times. This CDR3 reads CASSRAQGHHEQYF. The CDR3 region has the DNA TGTGCCAGCAGCCGTGCACAGGGGCACCACGAGCAGTACTTC. This chain uses TRBV11-1 with TRBJ2-7, with 7 bases matching TRBD1. V trimming: 5 bases; J trimming: 5 bases; junction bases outside the gene matches: 9. The CDR3 runs to 14 residues. In germline, CDR1 is SGHAT, CDR2 FQDESV (reference sequence).

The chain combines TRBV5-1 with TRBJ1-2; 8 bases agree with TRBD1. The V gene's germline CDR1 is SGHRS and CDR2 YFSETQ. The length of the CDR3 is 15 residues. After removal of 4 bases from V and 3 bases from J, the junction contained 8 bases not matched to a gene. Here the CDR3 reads CASSLGQAFDYGYTF. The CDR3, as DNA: TGCGCCAGCAGCCTGGGACAGGCTTTTGACTATGGCTACACCTTC.

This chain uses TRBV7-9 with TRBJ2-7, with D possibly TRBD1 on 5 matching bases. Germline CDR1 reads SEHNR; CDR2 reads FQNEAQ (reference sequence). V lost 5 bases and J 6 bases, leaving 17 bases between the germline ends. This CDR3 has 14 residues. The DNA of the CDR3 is TGTGCCAGCAGCCCGACAGCTGGGTTCGGCGAGCAGTACTTC. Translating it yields CASSPTAGFGEQYF.

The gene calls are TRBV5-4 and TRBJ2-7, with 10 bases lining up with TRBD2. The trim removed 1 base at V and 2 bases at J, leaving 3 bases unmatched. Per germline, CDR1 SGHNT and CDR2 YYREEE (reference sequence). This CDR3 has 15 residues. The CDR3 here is CASSLHLAGAYEQYF. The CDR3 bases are TGTGCCAGCAGCTTGCATCTAGCGGGAGCCTACGAGCAGTACTTC.

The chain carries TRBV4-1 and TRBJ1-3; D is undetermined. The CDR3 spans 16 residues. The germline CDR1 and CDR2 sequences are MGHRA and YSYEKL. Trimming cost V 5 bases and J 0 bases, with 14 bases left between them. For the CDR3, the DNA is TGCGCCAGCAGCTTTCTTTACCTACTCTCTGGAAACACCATATATTTT. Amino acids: CASSFLYLLSGNTIYF.

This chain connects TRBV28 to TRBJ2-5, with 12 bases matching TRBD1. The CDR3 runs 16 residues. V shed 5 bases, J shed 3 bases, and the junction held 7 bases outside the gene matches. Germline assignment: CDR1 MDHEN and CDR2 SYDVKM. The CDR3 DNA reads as TGTGCCAGCAGTCCCATGGGACAGGGGGCCGAAGAGACCCAGTACTTC. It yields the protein CASSPMGQGAEETQYF.

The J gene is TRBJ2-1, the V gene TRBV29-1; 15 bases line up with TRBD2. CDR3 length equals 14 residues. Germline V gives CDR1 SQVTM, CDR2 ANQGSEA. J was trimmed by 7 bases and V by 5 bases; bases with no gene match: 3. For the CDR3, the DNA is TGCAGCGTTCGGACTAGCGGGAGGGGAAATGAGCAGTTCTTC. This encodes CSVRTSGRGNEQFF.

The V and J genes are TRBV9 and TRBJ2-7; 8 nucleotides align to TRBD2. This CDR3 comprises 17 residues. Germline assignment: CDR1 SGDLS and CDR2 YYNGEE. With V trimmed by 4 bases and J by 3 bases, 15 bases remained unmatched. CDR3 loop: CASSPLGGAGDYYEQYF. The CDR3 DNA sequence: TGTGCCAGCAGCCCCCTGGGAGGAGCGGGGGATTACTACGAGCAGTACTTC.

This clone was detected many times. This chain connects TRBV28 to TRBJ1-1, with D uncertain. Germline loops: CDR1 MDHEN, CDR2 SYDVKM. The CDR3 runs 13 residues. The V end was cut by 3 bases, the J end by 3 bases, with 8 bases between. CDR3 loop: CASSLAGDTEAFF. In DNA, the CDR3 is TGTGCCAGCAGTTTGGCAGGAGACACTGAAGCTTTCTTT. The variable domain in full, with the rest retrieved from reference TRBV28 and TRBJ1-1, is DVKVTQSSRYLVKRTGEKVFLECVQDMDHENMFWYRQDPGLGLRLIYFSYDVKMKEKGDIPEGYSVSREKKERFSLILESASTNQTSMYLCASSLAGDTEAFFGQGTRLTVV.

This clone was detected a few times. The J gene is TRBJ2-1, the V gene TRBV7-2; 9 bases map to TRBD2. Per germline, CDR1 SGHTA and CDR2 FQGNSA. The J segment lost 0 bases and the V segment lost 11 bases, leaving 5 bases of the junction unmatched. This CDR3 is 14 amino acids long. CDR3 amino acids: CAGSGRRSYNEQFF. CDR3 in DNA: TGTGCCGGTAGCGGGAGACGCTCCTACAATGAGCAGTTCTTC.

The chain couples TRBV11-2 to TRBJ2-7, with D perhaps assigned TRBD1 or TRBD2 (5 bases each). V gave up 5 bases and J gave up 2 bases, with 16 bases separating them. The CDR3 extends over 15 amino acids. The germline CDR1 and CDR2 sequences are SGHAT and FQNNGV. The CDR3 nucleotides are TGTGCCAGCAGCACGTCCGGGACGCACGCCTACGAGCAGTACTTC. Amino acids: CASSTSGTHAYEQYF.

The CDR3 spells CASSPASAPLSLNTEAFF. The DNA of the CDR3 is TGTGCCAGTAGTCCGGCTTCGGCACCCCTAAGTTTGAACACTGAAGCTTTCTTT. The chain is built from TRBV19 and TRBJ1-1; D unresolved. Trimming shortened V by 5 bases and J by 0 bases, and 22 bases separated the two germline ends. Per the germline V gene, CDR1 is LNHDA and CDR2 is SQIVND (reference sequence). CDR3 length: 18 amino acids.

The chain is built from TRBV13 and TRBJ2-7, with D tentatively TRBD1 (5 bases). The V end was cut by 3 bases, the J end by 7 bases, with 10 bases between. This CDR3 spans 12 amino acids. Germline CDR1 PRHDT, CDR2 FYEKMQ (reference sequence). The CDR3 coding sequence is TGTGCCAGCAGCTTTAAGGGGCGGGAGCAGTACTTC. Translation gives CASSFKGREQYF. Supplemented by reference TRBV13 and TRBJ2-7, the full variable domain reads AAGVIQSPRHLIKEKRETATLKCYPIPRHDTVYWYQQGPGQDPQFLISFYEKMQSDKGSIPDRFSAQQFSDYHSELNMSSLELGDSALYFCASSFKGREQYFGPGTRLTVT.

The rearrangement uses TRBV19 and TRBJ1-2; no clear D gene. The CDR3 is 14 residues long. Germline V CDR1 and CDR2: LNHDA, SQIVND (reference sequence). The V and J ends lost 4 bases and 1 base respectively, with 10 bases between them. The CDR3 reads CASSTANSNYGYTF. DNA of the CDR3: TGTGCCAGTAGTACCGCGAACAGTAACTATGGCTACACCTTC. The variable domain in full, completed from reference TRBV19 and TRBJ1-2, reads DGGITQSPKYLFRKEGQNVTLSCEQNLNHDAMYWYRQDPGQGLRLIYYSQIVNDFQKGDIAEGYSVSREKKESFPLTVTSAQKNPTAFYLCASSTANSNYGYTFGSGTRLTVV.

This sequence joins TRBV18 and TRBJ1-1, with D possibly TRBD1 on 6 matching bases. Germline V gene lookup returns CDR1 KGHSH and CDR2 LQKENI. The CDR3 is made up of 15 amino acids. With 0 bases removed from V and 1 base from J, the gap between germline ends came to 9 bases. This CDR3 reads CASSPPDRENTEAFF. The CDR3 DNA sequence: TGTGCCAGCTCACCACCGGACAGAGAGAACACTGAAGCTTTCTTT.

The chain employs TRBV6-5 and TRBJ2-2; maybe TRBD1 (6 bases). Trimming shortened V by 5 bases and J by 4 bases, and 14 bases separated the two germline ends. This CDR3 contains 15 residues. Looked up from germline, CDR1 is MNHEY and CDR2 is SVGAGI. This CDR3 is CASSQQGSSTGELFF. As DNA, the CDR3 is TGTGCCAGCAGTCAACAGGGTAGTAGCACCGGGGAGCTGTTTTTT.

The CDR3 nucleotides read TGTGCCACCCGACAGGGAGGCATTAATTCACCCCTCCACTTT. This translates into CATRQGGINSPLHF. This sequence joins TRBV19 and TRBJ1-6; TRBD1 aligns across 7 bases. J lost 6 bases, V lost 10 bases, and 9 bases had no gene match. CDR1 and CDR2 from the germline V gene are LNHDA and SQIVND (reference sequence). CDR3 size: 14 residues.

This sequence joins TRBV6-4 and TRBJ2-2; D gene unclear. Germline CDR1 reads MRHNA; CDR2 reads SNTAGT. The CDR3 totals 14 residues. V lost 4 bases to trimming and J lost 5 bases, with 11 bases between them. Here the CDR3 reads CASSGSLETGELFF. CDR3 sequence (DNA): TGTGCCAGCAGTGGGTCATTGGAGACCGGGGAGCTGTTTTTT.

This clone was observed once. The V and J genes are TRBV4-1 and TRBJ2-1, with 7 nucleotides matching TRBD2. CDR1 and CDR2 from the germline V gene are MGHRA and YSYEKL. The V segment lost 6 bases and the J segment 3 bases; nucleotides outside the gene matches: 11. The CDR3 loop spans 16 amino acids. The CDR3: CASRSGTTRNYNEQFF. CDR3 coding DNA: TGCGCCAGCAGATCGGGGACTACCCGTAACTACAATGAGCAGTTCTTC.

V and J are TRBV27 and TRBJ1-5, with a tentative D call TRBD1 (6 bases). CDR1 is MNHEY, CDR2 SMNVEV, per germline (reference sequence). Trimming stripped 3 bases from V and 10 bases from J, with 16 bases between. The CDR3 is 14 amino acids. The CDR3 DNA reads TGTGCCAGCAGTTTGAGGGACACAAAAGATCCCCAGCATTTT. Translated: CASSLRDTKDPQHF.

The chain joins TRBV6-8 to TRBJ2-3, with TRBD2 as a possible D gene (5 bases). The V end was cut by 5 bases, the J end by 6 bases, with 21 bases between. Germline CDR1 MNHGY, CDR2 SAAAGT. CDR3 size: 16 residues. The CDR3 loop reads CASSARTGLRYDTQYF. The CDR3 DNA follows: TGTGCCAGCAGTGCAAGGACTGGCCTCAGGTACGATACGCAGTATTTT.

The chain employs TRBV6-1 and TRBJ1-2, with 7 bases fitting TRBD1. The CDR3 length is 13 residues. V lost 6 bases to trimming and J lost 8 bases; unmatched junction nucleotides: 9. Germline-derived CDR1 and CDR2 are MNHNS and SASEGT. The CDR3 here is CASSADRWRGYTF. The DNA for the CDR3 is TGTGCCAGCAGCGCGGACAGGTGGAGGGGCTACACCTTC.

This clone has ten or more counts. CDR3 sequence (DNA): TGTGCCAGTAGTAACAGCCCGAACACTGAAGCTTTCTTT. Encoded protein: CASSNSPNTEAFF. This chain uses TRBV19 with TRBJ1-1, with D unresolved. The CDR3 has 13 amino acids. Trimming pared 4 bases from V and 1 base from J, leaving 7 bases between. Germline V gene data show CDR1 as LNHDA and CDR2 as SQIVND (reference sequence). Using reference TRBV19 and TRBJ1-1 for the parts outside the CDR3, the full variable domain is DGGITQSPKYLFRKEGQNVTLSCEQNLNHDAMYWYRQDPGQGLRLIYYSQIVNDFQKGDIAEGYSVSREKKESFPLTVTSAQKNPTAFYLCASSNSPNTEAFFGQGTRLTVV.

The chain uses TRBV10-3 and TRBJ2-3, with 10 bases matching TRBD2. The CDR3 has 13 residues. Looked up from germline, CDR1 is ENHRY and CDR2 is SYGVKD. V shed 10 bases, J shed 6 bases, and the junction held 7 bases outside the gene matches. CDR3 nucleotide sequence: TGTGCCACCCTAGCGGGAGAGCTGGATACGCAGTATTTT. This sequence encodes CATLAGELDTQYF.

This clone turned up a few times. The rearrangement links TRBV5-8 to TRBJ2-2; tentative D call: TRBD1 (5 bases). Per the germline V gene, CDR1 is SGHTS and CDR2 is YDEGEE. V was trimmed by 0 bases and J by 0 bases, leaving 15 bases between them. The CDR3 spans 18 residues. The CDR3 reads CASSLAWGARPNTGELFF. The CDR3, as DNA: TGTGCCAGCAGCTTGGCCTGGGGCGCCCGCCCGAACACCGGGGAGCTGTTTTTT.

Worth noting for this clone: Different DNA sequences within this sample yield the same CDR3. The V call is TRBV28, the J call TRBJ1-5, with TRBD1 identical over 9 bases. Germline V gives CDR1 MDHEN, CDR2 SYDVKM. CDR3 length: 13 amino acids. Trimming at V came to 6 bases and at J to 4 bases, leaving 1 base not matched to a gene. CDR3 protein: CASRQGANQPQHF. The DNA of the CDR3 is TGTGCCAGCAGACAGGGGGCGAATCAGCCCCAGCATTTT.

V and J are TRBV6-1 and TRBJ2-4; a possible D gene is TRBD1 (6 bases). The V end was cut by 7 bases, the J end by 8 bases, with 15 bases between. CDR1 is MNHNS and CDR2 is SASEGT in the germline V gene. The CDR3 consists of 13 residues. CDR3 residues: CASTVQGWDIQYF. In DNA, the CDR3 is TGTGCCAGCACCGTTCAGGGGTGGGACATTCAGTACTTC.

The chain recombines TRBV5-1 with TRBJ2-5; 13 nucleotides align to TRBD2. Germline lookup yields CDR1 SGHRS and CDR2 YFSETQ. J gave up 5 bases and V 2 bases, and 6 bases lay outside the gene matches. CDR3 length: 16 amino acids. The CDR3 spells CASSFGTSGIGETQYF. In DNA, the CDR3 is TGCGCCAGCAGCTTCGGGACTAGCGGGATAGGGGAGACCCAGTACTTC.

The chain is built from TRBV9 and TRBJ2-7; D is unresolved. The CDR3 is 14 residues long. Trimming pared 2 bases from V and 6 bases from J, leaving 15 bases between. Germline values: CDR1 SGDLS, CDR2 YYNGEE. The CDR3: CASSVVAELGEQYF. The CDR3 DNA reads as TGTGCCAGCAGCGTTGTCGCCGAATTGGGCGAGCAGTACTTC.

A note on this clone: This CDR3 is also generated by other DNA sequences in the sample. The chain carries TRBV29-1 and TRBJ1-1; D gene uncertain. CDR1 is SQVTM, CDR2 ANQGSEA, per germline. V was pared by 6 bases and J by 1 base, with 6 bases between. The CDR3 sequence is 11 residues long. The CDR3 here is CSVYKNTEAFF. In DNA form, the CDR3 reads TGCAGCGTCTACAAGAACACTGAAGCTTTCTTT.